This section outlines one T cell receptor beta chain sequence together with its context. Original data processing: Amplification of reference gene primers was used by the study to estimate nucleated cell counts. The data were produced by immunoSEQ multiplex PCR, yet TCRdb's version contains in-frame clones alone and is incomplete. For V, J and clone size, that table is used; D and trimming come from the DNA. The sample contains about 340,000 clones, about nine tenths of which appear only once. The entry originates in a study of blood T cell repertoires in COVID-19. The overall study: The United States, Italy and Spain provided the acute and convalescent COVID-19 samples. Sources were T cells, B-cell-depleted T cells, or PBMCs; the material itself was cDNA or gDNA.

Germline V CDR1 and CDR2: SGHRS, YFSETQ. The CDR3 is 16 residues long. Trimming cost V 0 bases and J 0 bases, with 9 bases left between them. The Seattle site enrolled patients during active infection and followed them longitudinally. The TCR originated in a woman in her seventies with COVID-19, enrolled during active disease. Sequenced material: peripheral blood. This chain links TRBV5-1 with TRBJ1-4; D is ambiguous. The CDR3 loop reads CASSLGAPSTNEKLFF. CDR3 bases: TGCGCCAGCAGCTTGGGGGCACCCTCAACTAATGAAAAACTGTTTTTT. The complete variable domain, with remaining parts taken from reference TRBV5-1 and TRBJ1-4, reads KAGVTQTPRYLIKTRGQQVTLSCSPISGHRSVSWYQQTPGQGLQFLFEYFSETQRNKGNFPGRFSGRQFSNSRSEMNVSTLELGDSALYLCASSLGAPSTNEKLFFGSGTQLSVL.